This entry features one T cell receptor (beta chain) sequence. TCRdb redid the calling of the 5' RACE reads with MiXCR, one entry per CDR3 protein. The sample lists approximately 1.8 million distinct CDR3 sequences; more than 30% were seen once. This CDR3 region has 17 residues. Trimming removed 2 bases from V and 0 bases from J; junction bases left unmatched: 0. Per germline, CDR1 SEHNR and CDR2 FQNEAQ (reference sequence). This entry comes from a study of identical twins. The chain has TRBV7-9 and TRBJ2-6; 11 bases agree with TRBD2. The sample taken for sequencing was cord blood. The receptor was derived from a newborn girl in good health. The DNA of the CDR3 is TGTGCCAGCAGCTTACTAGCGGGGGGCTCTGGGGCCAACGTCCTGACTTTC. It is translated as CASSLLAGGSGANVLTF.